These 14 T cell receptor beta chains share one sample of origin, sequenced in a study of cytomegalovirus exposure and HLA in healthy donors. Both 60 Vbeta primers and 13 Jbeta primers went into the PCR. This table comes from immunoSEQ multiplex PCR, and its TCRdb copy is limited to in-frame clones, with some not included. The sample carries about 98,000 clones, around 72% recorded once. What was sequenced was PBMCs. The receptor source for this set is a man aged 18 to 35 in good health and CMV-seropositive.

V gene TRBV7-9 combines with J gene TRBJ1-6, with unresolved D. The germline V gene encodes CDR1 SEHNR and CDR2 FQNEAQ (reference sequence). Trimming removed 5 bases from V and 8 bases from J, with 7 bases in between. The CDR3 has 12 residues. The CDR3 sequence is CASSTPDSPLHF. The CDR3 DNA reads TGTGCCAGCAGCACACCCGATTCACCCCTCCACTTT.

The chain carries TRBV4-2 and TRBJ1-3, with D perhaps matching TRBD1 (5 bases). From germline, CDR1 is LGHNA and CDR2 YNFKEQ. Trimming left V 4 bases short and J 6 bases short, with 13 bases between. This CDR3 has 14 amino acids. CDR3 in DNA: TGTGCCAGCAGCCGGGGGGACGGAGAAAACACCATATATTTT. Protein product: CASSRGDGENTIYF.

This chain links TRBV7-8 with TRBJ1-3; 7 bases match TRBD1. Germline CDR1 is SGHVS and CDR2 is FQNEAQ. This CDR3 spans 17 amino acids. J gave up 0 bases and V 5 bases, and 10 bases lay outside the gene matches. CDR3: CASSPRQGRISGNTIYF. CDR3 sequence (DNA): TGTGCCAGCAGCCCTAGACAGGGCAGGATCTCTGGAAACACCATATATTTT.

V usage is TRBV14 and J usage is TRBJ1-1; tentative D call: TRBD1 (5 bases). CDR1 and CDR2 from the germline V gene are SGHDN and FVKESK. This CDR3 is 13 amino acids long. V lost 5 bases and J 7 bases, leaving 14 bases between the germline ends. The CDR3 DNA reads TGTGCCAGCAGCTTGCATCTCGACAGTGAAGCTTTCTTT. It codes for CASSLHLDSEAFF.

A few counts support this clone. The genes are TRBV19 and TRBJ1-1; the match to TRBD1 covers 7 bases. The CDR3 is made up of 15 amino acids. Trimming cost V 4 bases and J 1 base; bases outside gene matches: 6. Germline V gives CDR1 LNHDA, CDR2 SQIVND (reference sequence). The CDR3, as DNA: TGTGCCAGTAGTAATCCCGGGACAGCGAACACTGAAGCTTTCTTT. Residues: CASSNPGTANTEAFF.

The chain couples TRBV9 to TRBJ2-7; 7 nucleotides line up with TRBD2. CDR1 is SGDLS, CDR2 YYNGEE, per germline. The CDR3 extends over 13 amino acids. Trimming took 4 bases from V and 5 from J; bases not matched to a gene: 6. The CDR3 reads CASSSRGRDEQYF. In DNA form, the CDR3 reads TGTGCCAGCAGCTCCCGGGGGAGGGACGAGCAGTACTTC.

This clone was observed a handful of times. CDR3: CASSRDRVSSGYTF. The CDR3 DNA follows: TGTGCCAGTAGCCGGGACAGGGTGTCGTCTGGCTACACCTTC. V is TRBV19 and J is TRBJ1-2; TRBD1 matches 9 bases. CDR1 and CDR2 (germline): LNHDA, SQIVND (reference sequence). V trimming: 6 bases; J trimming: 7 bases; junction bases outside the gene matches: 9. CDR3 length: 14 residues.

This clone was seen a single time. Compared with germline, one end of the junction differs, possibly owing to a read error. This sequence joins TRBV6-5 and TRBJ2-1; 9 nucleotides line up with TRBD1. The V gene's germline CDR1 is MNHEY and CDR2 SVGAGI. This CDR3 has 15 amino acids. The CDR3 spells CASSPTGGSHNEQFF. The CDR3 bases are TGTGCCAGCAGTCCTACAGGGGGCTCCCACAATGAGCAGTTCTTC.

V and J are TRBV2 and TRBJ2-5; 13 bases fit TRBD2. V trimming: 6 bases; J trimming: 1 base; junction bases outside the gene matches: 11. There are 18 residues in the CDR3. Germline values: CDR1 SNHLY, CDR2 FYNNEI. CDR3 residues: CASRTGTSGAPLQETQYF. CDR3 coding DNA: TGTGCCAGCAGGACCGGGACTAGCGGGGCGCCACTCCAAGAGACCCAGTACTTC.

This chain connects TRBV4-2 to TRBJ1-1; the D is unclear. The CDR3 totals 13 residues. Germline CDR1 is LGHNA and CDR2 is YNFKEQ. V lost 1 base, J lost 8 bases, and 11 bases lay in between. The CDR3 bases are TGTGCCAGCAGCCAAGGATACGGGGAAGAAGCTTTCTTT. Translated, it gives CASSQGYGEEAFF.

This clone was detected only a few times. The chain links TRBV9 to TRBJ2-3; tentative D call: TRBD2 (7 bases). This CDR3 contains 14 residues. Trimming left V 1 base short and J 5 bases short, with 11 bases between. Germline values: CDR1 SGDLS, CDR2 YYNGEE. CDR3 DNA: TGTGCCAGCAGCGTAAGGGGGGGGCAAGATACGCAGTATTTT. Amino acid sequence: CASSVRGGQDTQYF.

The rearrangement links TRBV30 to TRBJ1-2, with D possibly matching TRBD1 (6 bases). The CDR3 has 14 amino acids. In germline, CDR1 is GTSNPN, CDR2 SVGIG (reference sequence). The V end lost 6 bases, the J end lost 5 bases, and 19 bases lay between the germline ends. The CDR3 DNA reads TGTGCCTGTCAGGACGAAAGGGGGGGATATGGCTACACCTTC. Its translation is CACQDERGGYGYTF.

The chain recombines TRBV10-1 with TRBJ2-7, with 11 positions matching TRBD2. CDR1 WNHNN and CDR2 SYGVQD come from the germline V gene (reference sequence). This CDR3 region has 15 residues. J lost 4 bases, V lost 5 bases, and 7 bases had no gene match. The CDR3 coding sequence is TGCGCCAGCAGTAAACCAGGGACTAGCGGATACGAGCAGTACTTC. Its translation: CASSKPGTSGYEQYF.

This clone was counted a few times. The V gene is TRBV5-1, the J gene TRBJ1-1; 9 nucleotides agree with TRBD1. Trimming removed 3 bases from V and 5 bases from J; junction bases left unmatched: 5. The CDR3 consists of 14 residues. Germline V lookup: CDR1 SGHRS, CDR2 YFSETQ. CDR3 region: CASSYGTGSTEAFF. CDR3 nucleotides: TGCGCCAGCAGCTACGGGACAGGGAGTACTGAAGCTTTCTTT.